The next 25 T cell receptor beta chains were all read from a single sample in a study of blood T cell repertoires in COVID-19. Clones were read by immunoSEQ multiplex PCR, and TCRdb kept only the in-frame ones, dropping some. The data hold around 200,000 clones, with 80% observed a single time. Sequences were obtained from peripheral blood. All receptors derive from a woman in her 70s with acute or convalescent COVID-19.

The rearrangement links TRBV28 to TRBJ2-1, with 11 bases that match TRBD2. The CDR3 spans 16 residues. Per germline, CDR1 MDHEN and CDR2 SYDVKM. Trimming removed 2 bases from V and 7 bases from J; junction bases left unmatched: 7. The CDR3 loop is CASSLGRASGRNEQFF. CDR3 nucleotides: TGTGCCAGCAGTTTAGGGCGGGCTAGCGGGAGGAATGAGCAGTTCTTC.

Comment on this clone: The sample carries other DNA sequences with the same CDR3. V and J are TRBV18 and TRBJ2-2; D call uncertain. Per the germline V gene, CDR1 is KGHSH and CDR2 is LQKENI. This CDR3 has 14 residues. Trimming took 2 bases from V and 2 from J, leaving 6 bases between them. The CDR3 protein is CASSPGANTGELFF. CDR3 bases: TGTGCCAGCTCACCAGGAGCTAACACCGGGGAGCTGTTTTTT.

V is TRBV7-6 and J is TRBJ2-3, with D tentatively TRBD1 (5 bases). Germline CDR1 is SGHVS and CDR2 is FNYEAQ. The germline V and J ends were trimmed by 1 base and 5 bases, with 7 bases remaining between them. The CDR3 contains 13 residues. CDR3 residues: CASSLVRGDTQYF. CDR3 DNA sequence: TGTGCCAGCAGCTTAGTAAGGGGAGATACGCAGTATTTT. The full variable domain, its missing parts supplied by reference TRBV7-6 and TRBJ2-3, is GAGVSQSPRYKVTKRGQDVALRCDPISGHVSLYWYRQALGQGPEFLTYFNYEAQQDKSGLPNDRFSAERPEGSISTLTIQRTEQRDSAMYRCASSLVRGDTQYFGPGTRLTVL.

This clone was counted ten times or more. This chain joins TRBV24-1 and TRBJ1-6; TRBD1 matches at 9 bases. Trimming at V came to 7 bases and at J to 7 bases, leaving 4 bases not matched to a gene. The CDR3 is made up of 14 amino acids. Germline V gene sequence: CDR1 KGHDR, CDR2 SFDVKD. The CDR3 DNA follows: TGTGCCACCAGCCTGGGACAGGGAAATTCACCCCTCCACTTT. Protein sequence: CATSLGQGNSPLHF.

The CDR3 sequence is CASSTGLSPLHF. In DNA, the CDR3 is TGTGCCAGCAGCACAGGGCTATCACCCCTCCACTTT. The genes are TRBV12-3 or TRBV12-4 and TRBJ1-6, with D possibly matching TRBD1 (6 bases). The CDR3 totals 12 residues. The ends were cut back, 6 bases at V and 10 bases at J, with 10 bases in the middle.

V and J are TRBV7-9 and TRBJ1-1; TRBD1 matches at 9 bases. The CDR3 runs 15 residues. Germline lookup yields CDR1 SEHNR and CDR2 FQNEAQ (reference sequence). Germline trimming cut 2 bases from V and 4 bases from J; bases unmatched to any gene: 5. The CDR3: CASSLRDRGATEAFF. CDR3 DNA sequence: TGTGCCAGCAGCTTACGTGACAGGGGGGCCACTGAAGCTTTCTTT.

In this sample, this clone turned up once. This sequence joins TRBV11-2 and TRBJ2-7; weak D call: TRBD1 (5 bases). This CDR3 has 11 amino acids. V lost 7 bases and J 9 bases, leaving 13 bases between the germline ends. Per the germline V gene, CDR1 is SGHAT and CDR2 is FQNNGV. Here the CDR3 DNA reads TGTGCCAGCACCCCCAACAGGATGCAGTACTTC. This encodes CASTPNRMQYF.

The chain recombines TRBV5-8 with TRBJ1-4; the match to TRBD1 covers 9 bases. Germline V gene sequence: CDR1 SGHTS, CDR2 YDEGEE. CDR3 size: 16 residues. V gave up 4 bases and J gave up 7 bases; unmatched junction bases: 11. DNA for the CDR3: TGTGCCAGCAGCCTCGGACAGGGGAAGGCAGGTGAAAAACTGTTTTTT. Translating it yields CASSLGQGKAGEKLFF.

This clone has just one count. The DNA of the CDR3 is TGTGCCAGCGACAGGAACCCCACAGATACGCAGTATTTT. Protein: CASDRNPTDTQYF. This sequence joins TRBV6-5 and TRBJ2-3, with D perhaps TRBD1 (6 bases). V gave up 8 bases and J gave up 2 bases, with 11 bases separating them. The CDR3 extends over 13 amino acids. Germline V gene data show CDR1 as MNHEY and CDR2 as SVGAGI.

This sequence joins TRBV7-2 and TRBJ1-1; no clear D gene. Trimming took 1 base from V and 2 from J, leaving 17 bases between them. The CDR3 totals 17 residues. In germline, CDR1 is SGHTA, CDR2 FQGNSA. The DNA of the CDR3 is TGTGCCAGCAGCTTAGTAAAGTATTTTGGCGGAAACACTGAAGCTTTCTTT. Protein: CASSLVKYFGGNTEAFF.

The rearrangement links TRBV28 to TRBJ1-2; TRBD1 aligns across 9 bases. V trimming: 4 bases; J trimming: 4 bases; junction bases outside the gene matches: 7. The CDR3 has 15 amino acids. The germline CDR1 and CDR2 sequences are MDHEN and SYDVKM. The CDR3 is CASSSGTGLGYGYTF. The DNA of the CDR3 is TGTGCCAGCAGTTCCGGGACAGGGTTAGGCTATGGCTACACCTTC.

This clone was counted a few times. The V gene is TRBV28, the J gene TRBJ1-2; 10 bases fit TRBD1. The V gene's germline CDR1 is MDHEN and CDR2 SYDVKM. CDR3 length: 16 amino acids. V trimming: 2 bases; J trimming: 2 bases; junction bases outside the gene matches: 5. The CDR3 DNA reads TGTGCCAGCAGTTTAGGCCGGACAGGGGGAAACTATGGCTACACCTTC. Translation: CASSLGRTGGNYGYTF.

The J gene is TRBJ2-5, the V gene TRBV18; TRBD2 aligns across 7 bases. This CDR3 is built from 16 residues. J lost 2 bases, V lost 0 bases, and 6 bases had no gene match. Germline values: CDR1 KGHSH, CDR2 LQKENI. The CDR3 reads CASSPPWASGQETQYF. CDR3 DNA sequence: TGTGCCAGCTCACCACCTTGGGCTAGCGGACAAGAGACCCAGTACTTC.

This clone showed up just a few times. The chain combines TRBV2 with TRBJ1-2; D not certain. This CDR3 spans 13 amino acids. The ends were cut back, 5 bases at V and 4 bases at J, with 11 bases in the middle. The germline V gene has CDR1 SNHLY and CDR2 FYNNEI. DNA of the CDR3: TGTGCCAGCAGTTCCGACAAACTCTATGGCTACACCTTC. Translation gives CASSSDKLYGYTF.

The rearrangement links TRBV2 to TRBJ2-3, with 7 bases lining up with TRBD2. Per the germline V gene, CDR1 is SNHLY and CDR2 is FYNNEI. V was pared by 7 bases and J by 3 bases, with 10 bases of the junction left unmatched. This CDR3 has 15 residues. This CDR3 is CASKGNGRRTDTQYF. Written as DNA, the CDR3 is TGTGCCAGCAAGGGGAACGGGAGGCGGACAGATACGCAGTATTTT.

This clone appeared a single time. The chain couples TRBV5-1 to TRBJ2-5, with TRBD2 identical over 10 bases. Losses at the gene ends were 5 bases for V and 4 bases for J; bases not matched to a gene: 8. The CDR3 totals 15 residues. Germline lookup yields CDR1 SGHRS and CDR2 YFSETQ. The CDR3 reads CASSLGSSGRETQYF. The CDR3, as DNA: TGCGCCAGCAGTCTGGGATCTAGCGGGAGAGAGACCCAGTACTTC.

V is TRBV4-2 and J is TRBJ2-5; 9 bases align to TRBD1. Germline V gene data show CDR1 as LGHNA and CDR2 as YNFKEQ. This CDR3 contains 17 residues. Losses at the gene ends were 4 bases for V and 5 bases for J; bases not matched to a gene: 14. Here the CDR3 DNA reads TGTGCCAGCAGCCCTTCTTCCTTGACAGGGGGGCACGAGACCCAGTACTTC. Translating it yields CASSPSSLTGGHETQYF.

This clone has a single count. The chain carries TRBV5-1 and TRBJ1-6; D uncertain. The V gene's germline CDR1 is SGHRS and CDR2 YFSETQ. V was clipped by 1 base and J by 0 bases, with 11 bases between them. The CDR3 is 17 amino acids. The CDR3 spells CASSLWPASSYNSPLHF. In DNA, the CDR3 is TGCGCCAGCAGCTTGTGGCCAGCGAGCTCCTATAATTCACCCCTCCACTTT.

The CDR3 DNA reads as TGTGCCATCAAGGGGGTTTCCACGCCTTATGGCTACACCTTC. This sequence encodes CAIKGVSTPYGYTF. The V call is TRBV10-3, the J call TRBJ1-2, with D perhaps TRBD1 (6 bases). The CDR3 has 14 amino acids. Trimming pared 7 bases from V and 5 bases from J, leaving 17 bases between. Germline lookup yields CDR1 ENHRY and CDR2 SYGVKD.

This clone has more than one count but fewer than ten. The CDR3 DNA is TGTGCCAGCTCACCACCGAACAGGGTGGCCTACGAGCAGTACTTC. It translates to CASSPPNRVAYEQYF. The chain joins TRBV18 to TRBJ2-7; the D gene is possibly TRBD1 (6 bases). Germline CDR1 reads KGHSH; CDR2 reads LQKENI. This CDR3 region has 15 residues. V was shortened by 0 bases and J by 2 bases, with 11 bases between the two germline ends.

Regarding this clone: An end of the junction differs from the germline gene, which may be a read error. The gene calls are TRBV29-1 and TRBJ2-3, with TRBD2 matching over 7 bases. CDR1 is SQVTM and CDR2 is ANQGSEA in the germline V gene. The CDR3 loop spans 11 amino acids. CDR3 DNA sequence: TGCAGCGTTGAAATGCGGGGGACGCTGTATTTT. Protein sequence: CSVEMRGTLYF.

The CDR3 bases are TGTGCCAGCAGTGATTCAGGTTTCACAGATACGCAGTATTTT. Translating gives CASSDSGFTDTQYF. V usage is TRBV6-1 and J usage is TRBJ2-3, with D unresolved. Germline V gene data show CDR1 as MNHNS and CDR2 as SASEGT. V was trimmed by 3 bases and J by 2 bases, leaving 9 bases between them. The CDR3 totals 14 residues.

The chain joins TRBV4-2 to TRBJ1-5; 9 bases map to TRBD1. CDR3 length equals 15 residues. With V trimmed by 0 bases and J by 4 bases, 1 base remained unmatched. CDR1 LGHNA and CDR2 YNFKEQ come from the germline V gene. CDR3 nucleotides: TGTGCCAGCAGCCAAGAACAGGGGGCGAATCAGCCCCAGCATTTT. It codes for CASSQEQGANQPQHF.

In this sample, this clone turned up once. V gene TRBV19 combines with J gene TRBJ1-4, with a possible D match to TRBD1 (6 bases). CDR3 length equals 14 residues. The V and J ends lost 5 bases and 4 bases respectively, with 11 bases between them. Germline assignment: CDR1 LNHDA and CDR2 SQIVND (reference sequence). This chain's CDR3 is CASSPRGGNEKLFF. CDR3 in DNA: TGTGCCAGTAGTCCCCGAGGGGGTAATGAAAAACTGTTTTTT.

The chain has TRBV28 and TRBJ2-7, with D hard to call. Germline assignment: CDR1 MDHEN and CDR2 SYDVKM. V was shortened by 7 bases and J by 3 bases, with 19 bases between the two germline ends. This CDR3 has 15 residues. The CDR3 nucleotides read TGTGCCAGCACCCCCACCCTGGCTAGAGGCTACGAGCAGTACTTC. It is translated as CASTPTLARGYEQYF.